The sequence of this T cell receptor beta chain was determined in a study of Ad26.COV2.S vaccination and SARS-CoV-2 variants. Overall study results and limits: Possibly, TCR breadth and depth analyses underestimated total T cell responses. The authors reported substantial breadth in spike-specific CD8+ and CD4+ T cell responses after vaccination.

This CDR3 is built from 14 residues. The germline CDR1 and CDR2 sequences are MNHEY and SMNVEV (reference sequence). V was clipped by 5 bases and J by 7 bases, with 14 bases between them. Details on this clone: What it binds is not known.

Treatment described: about 20 received Ad26.COV2.S at low or high dose, single or two shots; 5 received placebo; per-sample allocation not given. The samples were gathered on day 63 after the first injection of vaccine or placebo. Produced via immunoSEQ multiplex PCR; TCRdb's table is partial and in-frame only. Among roughly 400,000 clones listed, 92% were seen once. The receptor was isolated from a person aged 18 to 59 who received the Ad26.COV2.S COVID-19 vaccine or a placebo. This rearrangement joins TRBV27 to TRBJ1-4; tentative D call: TRBD1 (5 bases). Sequences were derived from peripheral blood, sampled in a trial of Ad26.COV2.S vaccine versus placebo. CDR3 DNA: TGTGCCAGCAGTCAGGTCTGGGGGGGTGAAAAACTGTTTTTT. It yields the protein CASSQVWGGEKLFF.